These 16 T cell receptor beta chains came from one sample sequenced in a study of blood T cell repertoires in COVID-19. The data were produced by immunoSEQ multiplex PCR, yet TCRdb's version contains in-frame clones alone and is incomplete. The sample includes over 200,000 clones, about 76% seen only once; the top ten take about 9.8%. Sequencing used PBMCs or T cells enriched from blood (not recorded which). The source is a woman in her forties or fifties with acute COVID-19.

This chain joins TRBV7-2 and TRBJ1-2, with 8 bases identical to TRBD1. The CDR3 runs 17 residues. The V gene end was trimmed by 5 bases and the J gene end by 1 base; junction bases not matched to a gene: 12. The germline V gene has CDR1 SGHTA and CDR2 FQGNSA. CDR3 bases: TGTGCCAGCAGCAATCCCGGGACAGGCGCCCTTAACTATGGCTACACCTTC. Protein: CASSNPGTGALNYGYTF.

This clone was recorded a few times. This chain uses TRBV5-1 with TRBJ2-3; perhaps TRBD1 as D (7 bases). The CDR3 covers 15 residues. The germline gives CDR1 SGHRS, CDR2 YFSETQ. V lost 3 bases to trimming and J lost 7 bases, with 18 bases between them. The CDR3 nucleotides read TGCGCCAGCAGCTCGGCGGGACAGCCACACAATACGCAGTATTTT. Its protein product is CASSSAGQPHNTQYF.

The gene calls are TRBV6-5 and TRBJ2-3; TRBD2 is a possible D gene (7 bases). The CDR3 runs to 15 residues. Germline CDR1 MNHEY, CDR2 SVGAGI. The V gene lost 7 bases and the J gene lost 9 bases, with 23 bases spanning the gap. The CDR3 protein is CASTFSGGLIETQYF. CDR3 nucleotides: TGTGCCAGCACCTTCTCCGGGGGGCTTATCGAGACGCAGTATTTT.

V usage is TRBV2 and J usage is TRBJ2-2; 10 nucleotides agree with TRBD2. Germline trimming cut 4 bases from V and 5 bases from J; bases unmatched to any gene: 4. The CDR3 has 15 residues. Germline lookup yields CDR1 SNHLY and CDR2 FYNNEI. CDR3 residues: CASSVSGRGTGELFF. CDR3 DNA: TGTGCCAGCAGTGTAAGCGGGAGGGGGACCGGGGAGCTGTTTTTT.

This chain uses TRBV7-2 with TRBJ1-1; no reliable D call. V lost 3 bases to trimming and J lost 0 bases, with 8 bases between them. CDR3 length: 14 residues. Germline CDR1 SGHTA, CDR2 FQGNSA. As DNA, the CDR3 is TGTGCCAGCAGCTTGCAGATAATGAACACTGAAGCTTTCTTT. As protein: CASSLQIMNTEAFF.

This chain uses TRBV15 with TRBJ2-7; 7 bases map to TRBD2. The CDR3 runs to 16 residues. Germline CDR1 and CDR2: LNHNV and YYDKDF (reference sequence). V lost 4 bases and J lost 5; bases outside the gene matches: 14. CDR3 sequence reads: CATSKSIQRDRDEQYF. As DNA, the CDR3 is TGTGCCACCAGCAAGAGCATCCAGCGGGATAGGGACGAGCAGTACTTC. The entire variable domain, with the rest obtained from reference TRBV15 and TRBJ2-7, is as follows: DAMVIQNPRYQVTQFGKPVTLSCSQTLNHNVMYWYQQKSSQAPKLLFHYYDKDFNNEADTPDNFQSRRPNTSFCFLDIRSPGLGDTAMYLCATSKSIQRDRDEQYFGPGTRLTVT.

The chain couples TRBV6-1 to TRBJ1-4; TRBD1 aligns across 7 bases. Trimming took 2 bases from V and 3 from J; bases not matched to a gene: 6. The V gene's germline CDR1 is MNHNS and CDR2 SASEGT. CDR3 size: 16 residues. DNA for the CDR3: TGTGCCAGCAGTGAAATTATCGGGACAGCTAATGAAAAACTGTTTTTT. Translation gives CASSEIIGTANEKLFF.

This rearrangement joins TRBV19 to TRBJ2-2, with 7 nucleotides matching TRBD1. CDR3 length equals 15 residues. In germline, CDR1 is LNHDA, CDR2 SQIVND (reference sequence). The J segment lost 5 bases and the V segment lost 3 bases, leaving 6 bases of the junction unmatched. CDR3: CASSIGQVLTGELFF. The CDR3 DNA reads as TGTGCCAGTAGTATTGGACAGGTTTTAACCGGGGAGCTGTTTTTT.

The J gene is TRBJ2-3, the V gene TRBV27, with D perhaps matching TRBD2 (5 bases). This CDR3 is built from 16 residues. Germline CDR1 is MNHEY and CDR2 is SMNVEV (reference sequence). The ends were cut back, 5 bases at V and 4 bases at J, with 19 bases in the middle. The CDR3 reads CASSSLRWERPDTQYF. The CDR3, as DNA: TGTGCCAGCAGTAGCCTCCGTTGGGAGCGACCAGATACGCAGTATTTT.

The chain employs TRBV7-9 and TRBJ1-1; D gene uncertain. This CDR3 region has 13 residues. V lost 1 base to trimming and J lost 4 bases, with 7 bases between them. Germline assignment: CDR1 SEHNR and CDR2 FQNEAQ (reference sequence). The CDR3, as DNA: TGTGCCAGCAGCTTAGACAGAATCACTGAAGCTTTCTTT. Amino acid sequence: CASSLDRITEAFF.

The CDR3 here is CASSLATAYEQYF. CDR3 coding DNA: TGTGCCAGCAGCTTAGCGACAGCCTACGAGCAGTACTTC. The V call is TRBV7-2, the J call TRBJ2-7, with D perhaps matching TRBD1 (5 bases). Germline lookup yields CDR1 SGHTA and CDR2 FQGNSA. The CDR3 extends over 13 amino acids. V gave up 0 bases and J gave up 2 bases, with 5 bases separating them.

The chain employs TRBV14 and TRBJ2-5; no clear D. Germline CDR1 and CDR2: SGHDN and FVKESK. The CDR3 loop spans 14 amino acids. V lost 4 bases to trimming and J lost 3 bases, with 12 bases between them. As DNA, the CDR3 is TGTGCCAGCAGCCTGCTCCAGATGGAAGAGACCCAGTACTTC. This codes for CASSLLQMEETQYF.

The chain recombines TRBV23-1 with TRBJ1-2; 11 nucleotides match TRBD1. TRBV23-1 qualifies as an ORF whose function is uncertain. The V gene end was trimmed by 6 bases and the J gene end by 8 bases; junction bases not matched to a gene: 2. The CDR3 loop spans 12 amino acids. The CDR3 reads CASRGQGGGYTF. The CDR3 DNA sequence: TGCGCCAGCAGGGGACAGGGGGGCGGCTACACCTTC.

In this sample, this clone turned up many times. The chain has TRBV5-5 and TRBJ1-5, with 8 bases identical to TRBD1. Germline-derived CDR1 and CDR2 are SGHKS and YYEKEE (reference sequence). V trimming: 4 bases; J trimming: 5 bases; junction bases outside the gene matches: 8. The CDR3 totals 15 residues. The DNA for the CDR3 is TGTGCCAGCAGCGGATCGGGACAGGATTATCAGCCCCAGCATTTT. Amino acids: CASSGSGQDYQPQHF.

This clone was seen a single time. The chain joins TRBV24-1 to TRBJ1-4; TRBD1 is a possible D gene (5 bases). The germline CDR1 and CDR2 sequences are KGHDR and SFDVKD. There are 19 residues in the CDR3. Trimming took 8 bases from V and 3 from J, leaving 27 bases between them. CDR3 sequence reads: CATKIPNAPYRQSNEKLFF. CDR3 DNA sequence: TGTGCCACCAAAATCCCCAATGCTCCATACAGACAGTCTAATGAAAAACTGTTTTTT.

The J gene is TRBJ2-6, the V gene TRBV4-3, with 8 bases fitting TRBD1. V trimming: 2 bases; J trimming: 0 bases; junction bases outside the gene matches: 9. Germline V gives CDR1 LGHNA, CDR2 YSLEER. The CDR3 totals 19 residues. CDR3 DNA sequence: TGCGCCAGCAGCCAATTCCTGGGACAGGTTTACTCTGGGGCCAACGTCCTGACTTTC. Its translation: CASSQFLGQVYSGANVLTF.